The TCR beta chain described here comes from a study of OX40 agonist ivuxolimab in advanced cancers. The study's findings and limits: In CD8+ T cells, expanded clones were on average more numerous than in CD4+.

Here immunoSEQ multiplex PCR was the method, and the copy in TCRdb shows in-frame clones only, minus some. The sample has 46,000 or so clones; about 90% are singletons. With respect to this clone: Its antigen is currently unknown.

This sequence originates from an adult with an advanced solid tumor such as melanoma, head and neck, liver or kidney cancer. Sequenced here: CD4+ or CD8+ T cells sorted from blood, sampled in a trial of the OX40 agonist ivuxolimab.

CDR3: CASSLVGDNEQFF. The CDR3 nucleotides read TGTGCCAGCAGCTTGGTCGGGGACAATGAGCAGTTCTTC. The chain carries TRBV5-4 and TRBJ2-1, with D possibly TRBD2 on 5 matching bases. The ends were cut back, 0 bases at V and 5 bases at J, with 6 bases in the middle. The CDR3 has 13 amino acids. The germline CDR1 and CDR2 sequences are SGHNT and YYREEE (reference sequence).